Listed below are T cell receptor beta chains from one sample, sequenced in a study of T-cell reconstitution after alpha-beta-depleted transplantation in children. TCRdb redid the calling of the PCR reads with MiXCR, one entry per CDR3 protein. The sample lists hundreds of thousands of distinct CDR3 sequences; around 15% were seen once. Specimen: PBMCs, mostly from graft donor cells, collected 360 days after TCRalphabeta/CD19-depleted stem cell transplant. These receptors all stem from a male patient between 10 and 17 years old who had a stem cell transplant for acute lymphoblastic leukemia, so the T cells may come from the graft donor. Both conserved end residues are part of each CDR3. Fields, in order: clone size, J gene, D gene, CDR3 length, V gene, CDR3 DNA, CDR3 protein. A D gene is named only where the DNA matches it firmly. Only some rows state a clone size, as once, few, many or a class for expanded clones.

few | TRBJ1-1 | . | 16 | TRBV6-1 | TGTGCCAGCAGCCACCCTTTACAGGCTCCGGGCACTGAAGCTTTCTTT | CASSHPLQAPGTEAFF
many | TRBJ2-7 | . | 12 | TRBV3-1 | TGTGCCAGCAGCCGATTGAACTACGAGCAGTACTTC | CASSRLNYEQYF
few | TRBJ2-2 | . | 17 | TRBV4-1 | TGCGCCAGCAGCCAACGAGACAGGTTACCGAACACCGGGGAGCTGTTTTTT | CASSQRDRLPNTGELFF
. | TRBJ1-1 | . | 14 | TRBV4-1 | TGCGCCAGCAGCCAGACAGGTCCGAGCACTGAAGCTTTCTTT | CASSQTGPSTEAFF
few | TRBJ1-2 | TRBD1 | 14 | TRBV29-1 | TGCAGCGTTGGAAGCAGGGGGCGCATAGATGGCTACACCTTC | CSVGSRGRIDGYTF
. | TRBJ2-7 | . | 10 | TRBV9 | TGTGCCAGTATATCTGACGAGCAGTACTTC | CASISDEQYF
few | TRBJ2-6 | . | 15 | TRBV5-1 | TGCGCCAGCAGCTTCCCCGTATCTGGGGCCAACGTCCTGACTTTC | CASSFPVSGANVLTF
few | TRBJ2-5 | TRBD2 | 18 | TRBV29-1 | TGCAGCGTTGAAGATTACGGACTAGCTGATTTTATGTCAGAGACCCAGTACTTC | CSVEDYGLADFMSETQYF
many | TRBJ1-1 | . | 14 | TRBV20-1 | TGCAGTGCCAGCCTGGGCCTCATGAACACTGAAGCTTTCTTT | CSASLGLMNTEAFF
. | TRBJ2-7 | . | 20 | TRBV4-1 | TGCGCCAGCAGCCAAGATCCGCGGGACATCGGCCTTTGGGAGTTCTACGAGCAGTACTTC | CASSQDPRDIGLWEFYEQYF
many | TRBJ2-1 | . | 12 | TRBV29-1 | TGCAGCAAAGAAGGCGAAAACAATGAGCAGTTCTTC | CSKEGENNEQFF
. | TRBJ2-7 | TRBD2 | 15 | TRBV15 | TGTGCCACCAGCACCGCTAGCGGGACTAATTACGAGCAGTACTTC | CATSTASGTNYEQYF
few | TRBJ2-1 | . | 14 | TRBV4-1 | TGCGCCAGCAGCCTTGGTCACACCTACAATGAGCAGTTCTTC | CASSLGHTYNEQFF
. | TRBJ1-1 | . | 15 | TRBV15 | TGTGCCACCAGCTTTCGCGGGGGAGGAAACACTGAAGCTTTCTTT | CATSFRGGGNTEAFF
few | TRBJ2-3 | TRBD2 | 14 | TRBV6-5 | TGTGCCAGCAGTTATCTAGCGGCGACAGATACGCAGTATTTT | CASSYLAATDTQYF
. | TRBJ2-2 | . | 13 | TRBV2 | TGTGCCAGCATACCGGATAACACCGGGGAGCTGTTTTTT | CASIPDNTGELFF
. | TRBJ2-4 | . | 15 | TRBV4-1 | TGCGCCAGCAGCCAAGTCCAGTTAGCCAAAAACATTCAGTACTTC | CASSQVQLAKNIQYF
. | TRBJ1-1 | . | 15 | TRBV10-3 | TGTGCCATCAGTGAGCCCGACCTTGGTCTCACTGAAGCTTTCTTT | CAISEPDLGLTEAFF
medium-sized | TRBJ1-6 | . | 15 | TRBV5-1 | TGCGCCAGCAGGTCCGGGACCTATGATAATTCACCCCTCCACTTT | CASRSGTYDNSPLHF
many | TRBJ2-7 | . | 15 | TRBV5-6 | TGTGCCAGCAGCTCCTCGACTAGGTCGCCCTACGAGCAGTACTTC | CASSSSTRSPYEQYF
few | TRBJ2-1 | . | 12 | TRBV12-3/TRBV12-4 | TGTGCCAGCAGTTCGTACGGGCATGAGCAGTTCTTC | CASSSYGHEQFF
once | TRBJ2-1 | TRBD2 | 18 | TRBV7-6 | TGTGCCAGCAGCTTATCCGTGGGGACTAGCAGGAGAGTCAATGAGCAGTTCTTC | CASSLSVGTSRRVNEQFF
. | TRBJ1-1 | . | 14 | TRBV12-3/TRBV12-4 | TGTGCCAGCAGTTTGGTGAATAGGAACACTGAAGCTTTCTTT | CASSLVNRNTEAFF
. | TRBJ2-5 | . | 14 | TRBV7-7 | TGTGCCAGCAGCTCGGACGGATATCAAGAGACCCAGTACTTC | CASSSDGYQETQYF
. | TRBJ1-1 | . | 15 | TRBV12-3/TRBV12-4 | TGTGCCAGCACCCGTGTAGGGGGTCCGAACACTGAAGCTTTCTTT | CASTRVGGPNTEAFF
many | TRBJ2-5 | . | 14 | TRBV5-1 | TGCGCCAGCAGCTCGGGGACTTACCAAGAGACCCAGTACTTC | CASSSGTYQETQYF
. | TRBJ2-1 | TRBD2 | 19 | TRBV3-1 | TGTGCCTCCTGCCAGCACCACCCCGGACTAGCGGGAGGCTACAATGAGCAGTTCTTC | CASCQHHPGLAGGYNEQFF
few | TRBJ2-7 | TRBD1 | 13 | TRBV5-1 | TGCGCCAGCAGCATAGGACAGGGTGACGAGCAGTACTTC | CASSIGQGDEQYF
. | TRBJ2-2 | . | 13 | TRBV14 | TGTGCCAGCAGCGGCTATGATACCGGGGAGCTGTTTTTT | CASSGYDTGELFF
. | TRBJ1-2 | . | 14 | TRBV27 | TGTGCCAGCAGACCGGGACTCCTTTACTATGGCTACACCTTC | CASRPGLLYYGYTF
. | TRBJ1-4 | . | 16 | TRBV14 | TGTGCCAGCAGCCCCACAAGCGAGGGCGAGTGGGAAAAACTGTTTTTT | CASSPTSEGEWEKLFF
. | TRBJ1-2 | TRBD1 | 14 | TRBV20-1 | TGCAGTGCTAGAGGACAGGGTCGCAACTATGGCTACACCTTC | CSARGQGRNYGYTF
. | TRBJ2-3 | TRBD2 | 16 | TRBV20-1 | TGCAGTGCTAGAGATCTTGGGACTAGCGGCACAGATACGCAGTATTTT | CSARDLGTSGTDTQYF
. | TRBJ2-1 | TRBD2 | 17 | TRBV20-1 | TGCAGTGCTGGAGGGTGGACTAGCGGGGCGGCCTACAATGAGCAGTTCTTC | CSAGGWTSGAAYNEQFF
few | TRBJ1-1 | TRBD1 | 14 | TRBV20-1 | TGCAGTGCTAGGACAGGGATGGGGGCCACTGAAGCTTTCTTT | CSARTGMGATEAFF
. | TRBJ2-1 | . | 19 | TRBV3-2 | TGTGCCAGCAGCCTTAGCGGGTACGATGTTTGGAGCTCCTACAATGAGCAGTTCTTC | CASSLSGYDVWSSYNEQFF
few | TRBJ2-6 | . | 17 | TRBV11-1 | TGTGCCAGCAGCTTTAGTATCGGAGTGTCGGGGGCCAACGTCCTGACTTTC | CASSFSIGVSGANVLTF
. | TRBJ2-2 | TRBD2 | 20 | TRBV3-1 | TGTGCCAGCAGCCAGGCATATGGGACTAGCGGTATCCCCGGCGCCGGGGAGCTGTTTTTT | CASSQAYGTSGIPGAGELFF
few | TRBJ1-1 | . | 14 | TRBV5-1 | TGCGCCAGCAGCTTGGCCATGAGGAACACTGAAGCTTTCTTT | CASSLAMRNTEAFF
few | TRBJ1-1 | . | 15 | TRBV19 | TGTGCCAGTAGCCGACGGGCCCGAGGGAACACTGAAGCTTTCTTT | CASSRRARGNTEAFF
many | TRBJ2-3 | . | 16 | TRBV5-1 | TGCGCCAGCAGCAGAGGGGCGGTCTTGGGCACAGATACGCAGTATTTT | CASSRGAVLGTDTQYF
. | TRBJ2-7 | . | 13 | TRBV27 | TGTGCCAGCAGTTTTCAGAGCGGGTACGAGCAGTACTTC | CASSFQSGYEQYF
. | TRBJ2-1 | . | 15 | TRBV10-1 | TGCGCCAGCAGTTCACGGCTTCGCTCCTACAATGAGCAGTTCTTC | CASSSRLRSYNEQFF
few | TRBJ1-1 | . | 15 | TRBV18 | TGTGCCAGCTCACCAGTTCCAGGGCCGAACACTGAAGCTTTCTTT | CASSPVPGPNTEAFF
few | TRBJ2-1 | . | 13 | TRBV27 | TGTGCCAGCAGTTTATCTGCTGTATACGAGCAGTTCTTC | CASSLSAVYEQFF
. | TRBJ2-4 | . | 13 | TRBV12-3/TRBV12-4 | TGTGCCAGCAGTTTGACGGAGGGGGCCATTCAGTACTTC | CASSLTEGAIQYF
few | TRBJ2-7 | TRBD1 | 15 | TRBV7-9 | TGTGCCAGCCCCCCTGGACCGGACAGGGGCCACGAGCAGTACTTC | CASPPGPDRGHEQYF
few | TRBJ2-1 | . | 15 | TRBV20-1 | TGCAGTGCTAGATCGAGAGGGTTTTCCTACAATGAGCAGTTCTTC | CSARSRGFSYNEQFF
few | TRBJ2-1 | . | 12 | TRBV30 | TGTGCCTGGAGTGGAAACCGGGACCAGCAGTTCTTC | CAWSGNRDQQFF
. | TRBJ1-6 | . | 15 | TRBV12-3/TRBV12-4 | TGTGCCAGCAGACCCGGGACGGCGGCTAATTCACCCCTCCACTTT | CASRPGTAANSPLHF
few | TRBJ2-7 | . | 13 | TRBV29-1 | TGCAGCGTTTTAGCGGCTCCCGCCTACGAGCAGTACTTC | CSVLAAPAYEQYF
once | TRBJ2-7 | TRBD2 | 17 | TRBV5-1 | TGCGCCAGCAGCTTAAAGGTGGTCGCTGGGGGGGCCTACGAGCAGTACTTC | CASSLKVVAGGAYEQYF
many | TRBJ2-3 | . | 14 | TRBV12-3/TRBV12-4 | TGTGCCAGCAGTTCCCCTCCTAGCACAGATACGCAGTATTTT | CASSSPPSTDTQYF
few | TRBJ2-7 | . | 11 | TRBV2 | TGTGCCAGCAGTAACCACTTCGGGCAGTACTTC | CASSNHFGQYF
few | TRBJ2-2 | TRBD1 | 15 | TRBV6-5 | TGTGCCAGCAGTTTCGACAGGGGTCAAACCGGGGAGCTGTTTTTT | CASSFDRGQTGELFF
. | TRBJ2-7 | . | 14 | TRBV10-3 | TGTGCCATCAGTGAGCGGGACCTGGGCTACGAGCAGTACTTC | CAISERDLGYEQYF
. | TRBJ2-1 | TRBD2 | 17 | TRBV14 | TGTGCCAGCAGCCAAGCCCCCCAAAGCGGGAGGTTCTATGAGCAGTTCTTC | CASSQAPQSGRFYEQFF
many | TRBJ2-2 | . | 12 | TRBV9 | TGTGCCAGCAGCGGGAACACCGGGGAGCTGTTTTTT | CASSGNTGELFF